This T cell receptor (beta chain) was obtained from a study of T cell responses to AZD1222 COVID-19 vaccine. Study-level results: Baseline seropositivity characterized only a handful of AZD1222 recipients.

Worth noting for this clone: Its cognate antigen is unknown.

V lost 5 bases, J lost 7 bases, and 4 bases stayed unmatched. The CDR3 extends over 13 amino acids. Measured with immunoSEQ multiplex PCR; TCRdb has only the in-frame clones, and not every one. The sample yields over 55,000 clones, about 80% seen once. Sequenced material: peripheral blood, taken 28 days after the second AZD1222 dose. The chain carries TRBV12-3 or TRBV12-4 and TRBJ2-3, with 9 nucleotides matching TRBD2. The source is an adult who received the AZD1222 COVID-19 vaccine. In nucleotides, the CDR3 is TGTGCCAGCAGTCCTGGGACTAGCAATACGCAGTATTTT. This gives the protein CASSPGTSNTQYF.